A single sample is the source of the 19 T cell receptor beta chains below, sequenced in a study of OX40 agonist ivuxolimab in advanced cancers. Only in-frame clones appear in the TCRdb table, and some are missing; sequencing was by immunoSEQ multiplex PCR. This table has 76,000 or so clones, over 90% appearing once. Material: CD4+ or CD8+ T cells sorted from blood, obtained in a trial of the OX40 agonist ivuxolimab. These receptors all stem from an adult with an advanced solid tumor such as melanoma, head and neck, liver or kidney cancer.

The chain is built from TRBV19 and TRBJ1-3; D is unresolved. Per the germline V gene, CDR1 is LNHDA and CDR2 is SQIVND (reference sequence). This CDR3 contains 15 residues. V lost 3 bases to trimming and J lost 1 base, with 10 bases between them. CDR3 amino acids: CASSMGSASGNTIYF. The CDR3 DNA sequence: TGTGCCAGTAGTATGGGGAGTGCTTCTGGAAACACCATATATTTT.

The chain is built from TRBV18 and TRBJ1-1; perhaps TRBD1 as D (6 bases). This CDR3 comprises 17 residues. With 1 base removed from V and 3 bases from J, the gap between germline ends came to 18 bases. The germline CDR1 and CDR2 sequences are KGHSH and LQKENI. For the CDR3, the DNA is TGTGCCAGCTCACCACGACAGGCAGGGGCTTTCGACACTGAAGCTTTCTTT. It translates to CASSPRQAGAFDTEAFF.

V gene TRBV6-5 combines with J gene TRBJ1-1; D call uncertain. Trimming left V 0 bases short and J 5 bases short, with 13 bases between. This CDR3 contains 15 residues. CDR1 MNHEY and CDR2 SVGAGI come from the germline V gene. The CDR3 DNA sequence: TGTGCCAGCAGTTACTCGGTCTTTACGGTTACTGAAGCTTTCTTT. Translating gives CASSYSVFTVTEAFF.

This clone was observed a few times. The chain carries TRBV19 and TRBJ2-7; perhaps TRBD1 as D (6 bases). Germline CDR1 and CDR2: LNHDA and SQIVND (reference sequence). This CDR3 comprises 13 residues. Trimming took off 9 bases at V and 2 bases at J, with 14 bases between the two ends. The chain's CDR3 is CASARDTTYEQYF. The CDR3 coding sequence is TGTGCCAGCGCCCGGGACACGACCTACGAGCAGTACTTC.

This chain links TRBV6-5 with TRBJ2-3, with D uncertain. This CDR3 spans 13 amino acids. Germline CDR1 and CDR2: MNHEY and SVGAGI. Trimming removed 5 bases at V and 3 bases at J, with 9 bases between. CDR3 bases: TGTGCCAGCAGTCCCGGCGCAACAGATACGCAGTATTTT. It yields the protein CASSPGATDTQYF.

DNA for the CDR3: TGCGCCAGCGGGTCAGGGGTTGTTAATCAGCCCCAGCATTTT. Translating gives CASGSGVVNQPQHF. The chain is built from TRBV10-2 and TRBJ1-5, with a tentative D call TRBD1 (6 bases). The CDR3 runs to 14 residues. Trimming removed 8 bases from V and 4 bases from J, with 15 bases in between. Germline lookup yields CDR1 WSHSY and CDR2 SAAADI.

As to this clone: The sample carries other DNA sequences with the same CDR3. CDR3 in amino acids: CASSPGQGAYEQYF. As DNA, the CDR3 is TGTGCCAGCAGCCCGGGACAGGGGGCCTACGAGCAGTACTTC. V usage is TRBV5-4 and J usage is TRBJ2-7; TRBD1 matches 11 bases. The junction had 2 bases not matched to a gene; V was cut back by 4 bases and J by 2 bases. The CDR3 has 14 residues. CDR1 is SGHNT and CDR2 is YYREEE in the germline V gene (reference sequence). Combining the CDR3 with reference TRBV5-4 and TRBJ2-7 gives the whole variable domain ETGVTQSPTHLIKTRGQQVTLRCSSQSGHNTVSWYQQALGQGPQFIFQYYREEENGRGNFPPRFSGLQFPNYSSELNVNALELDDSALYLCASSPGQGAYEQYFGPGTRLTVT.

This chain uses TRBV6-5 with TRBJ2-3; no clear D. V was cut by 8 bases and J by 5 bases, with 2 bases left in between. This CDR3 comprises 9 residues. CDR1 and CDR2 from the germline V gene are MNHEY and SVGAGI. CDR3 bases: TGTGCCAGCGGAGATACGCAGTATTTT. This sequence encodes CASGDTQYF.

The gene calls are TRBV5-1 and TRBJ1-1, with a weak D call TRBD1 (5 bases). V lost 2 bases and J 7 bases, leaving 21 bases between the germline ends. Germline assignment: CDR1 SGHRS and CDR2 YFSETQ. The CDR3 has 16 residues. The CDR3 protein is CASSLSAEDPRGEAFF. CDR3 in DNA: TGCGCCAGCAGCTTATCCGCAGAGGATCCGAGGGGTGAAGCTTTCTTT.

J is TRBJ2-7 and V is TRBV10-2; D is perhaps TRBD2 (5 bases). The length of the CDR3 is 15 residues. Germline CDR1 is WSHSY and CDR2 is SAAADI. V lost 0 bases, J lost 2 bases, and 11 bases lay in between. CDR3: CASSESRGYPYEQYF. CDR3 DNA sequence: TGCGCCAGCAGTGAGTCGAGAGGGTACCCCTACGAGCAGTACTTC.

CDR3 in DNA: TGTGCCAGCAGTGAAGCCCTGGGGACAGATACGCAGTATTTT. This encodes CASSEALGTDTQYF. The rearrangement joins TRBV2 to TRBJ2-3; D remains unclear. CDR1 and CDR2 from the germline V gene are SNHLY and FYNNEI. V was trimmed by 0 bases and J by 3 bases, leaving 7 bases between them. This CDR3 has 14 amino acids. Supplemented by reference TRBV2 and TRBJ2-3, the full variable domain reads EPEVTQTPSHQVTQMGQEVILRCVPISNHLYFYWYRQILGQKVEFLVSFYNNEISEKSEIFDDQFSVERPDGSNFTLKIRSTKLEDSAMYFCASSEALGTDTQYFGPGTRLTVL.

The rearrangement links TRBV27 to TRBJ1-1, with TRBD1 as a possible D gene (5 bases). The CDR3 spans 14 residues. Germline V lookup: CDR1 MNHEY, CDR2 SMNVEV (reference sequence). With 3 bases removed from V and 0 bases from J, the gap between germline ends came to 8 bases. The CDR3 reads CASSFGAVNTEAFF. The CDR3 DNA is TGTGCCAGCAGTTTCGGGGCAGTGAACACTGAAGCTTTCTTT.

The CDR3 sequence is CSARAGREAFF. The DNA of the CDR3 is TGCAGTGCTAGAGCTGGGCGAGAAGCTTTCTTT. The rearrangement joins TRBV20-1 to TRBJ1-1; D remains ambiguous. The V gene's germline CDR1 is DFQATT and CDR2 SNEGSKA (reference sequence). Trimming shortened V by 1 base and J by 8 bases, and 8 bases separated the two germline ends. This CDR3 has 11 residues.

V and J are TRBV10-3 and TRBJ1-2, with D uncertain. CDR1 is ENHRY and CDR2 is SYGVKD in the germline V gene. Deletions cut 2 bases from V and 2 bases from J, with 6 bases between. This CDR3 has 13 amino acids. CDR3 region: CAISEVPNYGYTF. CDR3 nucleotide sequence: TGTGCCATCAGTGAGGTGCCGAACTATGGCTACACCTTC.

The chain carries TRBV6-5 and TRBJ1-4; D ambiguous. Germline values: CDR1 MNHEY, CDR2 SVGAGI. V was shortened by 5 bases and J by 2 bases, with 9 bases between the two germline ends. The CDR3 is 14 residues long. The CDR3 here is CASSMGSTNEKLFF. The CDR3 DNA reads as TGTGCCAGCAGTATGGGGAGCACTAATGAAAAACTGTTTTTT.

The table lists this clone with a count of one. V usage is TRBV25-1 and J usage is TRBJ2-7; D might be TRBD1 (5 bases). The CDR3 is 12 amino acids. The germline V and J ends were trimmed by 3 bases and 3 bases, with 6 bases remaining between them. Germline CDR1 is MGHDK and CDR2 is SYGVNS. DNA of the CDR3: TGTGCCAGCAGTGACAGGGTCTACGAGCAGTACTTC. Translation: CASSDRVYEQYF.

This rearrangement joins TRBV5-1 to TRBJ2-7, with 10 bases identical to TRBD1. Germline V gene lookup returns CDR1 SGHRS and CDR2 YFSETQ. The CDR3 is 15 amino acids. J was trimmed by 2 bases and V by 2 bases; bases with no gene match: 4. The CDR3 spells CASSLRGTGAYEQYF. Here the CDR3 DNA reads TGCGCCAGCAGCTTAAGGGGGACAGGGGCCTACGAGCAGTACTTC.

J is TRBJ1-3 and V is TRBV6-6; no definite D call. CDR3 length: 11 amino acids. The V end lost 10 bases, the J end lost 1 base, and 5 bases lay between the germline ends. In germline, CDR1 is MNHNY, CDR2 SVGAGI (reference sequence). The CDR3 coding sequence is TGTGCCATACAGTCTGGAAACACCATATATTTT. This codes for CAIQSGNTIYF.

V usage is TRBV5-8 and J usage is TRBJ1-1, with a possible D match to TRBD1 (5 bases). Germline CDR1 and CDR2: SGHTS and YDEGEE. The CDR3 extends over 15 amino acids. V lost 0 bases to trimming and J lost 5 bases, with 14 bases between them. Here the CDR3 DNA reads TGTGCCAGCAGCTTGGGGTGGGGCCAGGAGACTGAAGCTTTCTTT. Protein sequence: CASSLGWGQETEAFF.